This paragraph reports one T cell receptor beta chain. The antigen it recognizes is unknown. Base qualities are not provided; no much larger clone lies one nucleotide away. The cohort was made up of approximately 700 healthy bone marrow donors. At the time of sampling, all cohort members were nominally healthy, though unrecorded immune exposures were likely present. The donor tested CMV seropositive and was one of the 289 seropositive cohort members. A peripheral blood sample was provided by each donor, and peripheral blood mononuclear cells were used for TCR beta sequencing. Genomic DNA extraction from the blood cell samples was performed with the Qiagen DNeasy Blood Extraction Kit. This specimen belongs to a study of cytomegalovirus exposure and HLA in healthy donors (dated by TCRdb to about 2017). Concerning the study at large: According to an earlier analysis of 550 to 750 of the donors, some 180 million T cells yielded approximately 120 million unique TCR beta sequences and more than 250 Gb of sequence data. An early release that covered some 630 HLA-typed donors contained 250 to 350 gigabases of sequencing data and about 84 million unique TCR sequences. Among the roughly 390 genotyped donors, around 81% belonged to the genetic ancestry cluster associated with self-reported Caucasian donors. The aim of the study was to test whether cataloging public T cell receptors could identify signatures of past pathogen exposure. The T cell repertoires of several hundred subjects were profiled by immunosequencing and related to cytomegalovirus serostatus. In addition to the first cohort of roughly 670 subjects, a separate validation cohort of 120 different subjects was used. The study combined high-throughput TCR immunosequencing, statistical association of individual TCRs with disease status, and machine learning to predict cytomegalovirus infection status. A later analysis re-analyzed previously published TCR beta repertoires from about 730 donors and added high-resolution HLA genotyping to study TCR occurrence patterns. In the later analysis, no new phenotypic data were used to find candidate immune exposures; instead, reliance was placed on TCR beta sequences and their occurrence across donors. To decide whether each TCR beta V gene segment behaved as functional or pseudogenic, an earlier analysis of 587 of the donors relied on high-throughput TCR beta sequencing. Alongside the repertoire data, information on donor age, sex, ethnicity and CMV serostatus was compiled. A later genetic analysis used genome-wide SNP genotypes for about three fifths of the roughly 700 donors, treating that subset as a discovery cohort. All discovery cohort repertoires had been generated using a single sequencing platform. Both class I and class II loci were covered by HLA typing, at four-digit resolution. Typing coverage varied by locus: roughly 620-640 donors for A, B, C, DRB1 and DQB1; some 520 for DQA1; around 570 for DPA1; roughly 470 for DPB1. A handful of DR-DQ haplotypes were handled as single units for association and clustering because linkage in the cohort was strong. On average, around 240,000 unique TCR beta nucleotide sequences were sequenced per donor among a few hundred genotyped donors of the cohort, with 15% to 20% of those sequences being non-productive. Study-level results and caveats: According to the authors, the approach could potentially be generalized to other disease states and immunological phenotypes. Because counts were too low, more than 15 rarely observed V segments, including chromosome 9 orphons, were excluded from the earlier analysis of some 540 of the donors. When HLA alleles, especially DR and DQ, strongly co-occurred, attributing TCR associations to individual alleles was difficult. Presence/absence analyses assumed roughly uniform sequencing depth across donors, an assumption that may not hold. In this cohort, only TCR beta chains were sequenced, and detectable features were limited by the absence of alpha or paired-chain data. In the study, around 150 TCR beta chains were listed as associated with cytomegalovirus. A few of the identified cytomegalovirus-associated TCR beta chains were confirmed in vitro to be specific for cytomegalovirus antigens. In a later genetic analysis, fewer N-insertions in productive TCRs were reported among donors in an Asian-associated ancestry cluster than the roughly 700-donor mean. The sequencing pipeline was judged likely to have produced a cluster of highly shared sequence variants as a technical artifact. A later analysis reported that several top co-occurrence clusters appeared linked to parvovirus B19, influenza, CMV and Epstein-Barr virus. In a later analysis, TCR association rates were found to vary across HLA loci, with the most associated TCRs seen for DRB1 alleles and the fewest for HLA-C alleles. For the cohort, immune exposure information was limited to CMV serostatus. Correlated functional status among segregating V segments might reflect linkage disequilibrium, but an unknown experimental factor could not be ruled out. A further reported finding was that TCR beta sequences accurately predicted the HLA-A and HLA-B alleles for most subjects in the first cohort. A later genetic analysis associated a missense DCLRE1C variant with V-gene and J-gene trimming of TCR beta chains, and an independent cohort replicated the association. Because HLA typing was unavailable for some donors at each locus, only the typed subset was used in association tests. Compared with equally common non-associated chains, HLA-associated TCR beta chains in a later analysis were more clonally expanded and had lower generation probabilities. An earlier analysis of 587 of the donors showed that most TCR beta V segments appeared in productive rearrangements either about 87% or about 30% of the time, which broadly matched IMGT annotations. At a false discovery rate of 0.05, a later analysis linked about 16,000 TCR beta sequences to specific HLA alleles. Most TCR sequences were seen in very few donors, while some public TCRs were found in many individuals. Most CMV-associated TCR beta chains appeared to be HLA-restricted in a later analysis, and the HLA associations seemed to be driven largely by CMV exposure. Cytomegalovirus status was reported to be diagnosed by the classifier with high specificity and sensitivity in both the original and validation cohorts. Some IMGT-functional V segments, including TRBV6-2 and TRBV6-3, could not be told apart with the 87-base-pair reads, so those segments were excluded.

Libraries were built with the immunoSEQ multiplex PCR assay. For the multiplex PCR, a mixture combining 60 forward primers for TCR Vbeta segments and 13 reverse primers for TCR Jbeta segments was used. Amplification of the CDR3 region of rearranged TCR beta genes was performed with a multiplex PCR assay on genomic DNA. The amplified TCR beta libraries were sequenced on the Illumina HiSeq System as 87-base-pair reads. The study's own analysis went as follows. In a later analysis, approximately 74 million unique TCR beta chains were counted across the approximately 670 repertoires, and roughly 10 million of these chains were shared by at least two donors. To remove PCR and sequencing errors, raw reads were error-corrected and collapsed into unique sequences using a nearest-neighbor algorithm that merged closely related sequences. Alignment of CDR3 sequences to IMGT reference sequences was used to assign V, D and J gene segments. For a sequence to be retained, a match of at least six nucleotides to both a V gene segment and a J gene segment was required. A rearrangement was called productive if the CDR3 had no stop codons and remained in frame with V and J, and every other rearrangement was called non-productive. Following IMGT convention, CDR3 was defined as the stretch from the second conserved V-encoded cysteine up to the conserved J-encoded phenylalanine. Sequences without an unambiguous match to a single V gene segment were excluded from the earlier analysis of 587 of the donors. An earlier analysis of 500 to 600 of the donors classified V segments as functional when productive rearrangements were above 56.7% and as segregating when the standard deviation between donors was above 5%. A statistical classification framework was developed to diagnose cytomegalovirus status using the catalog of TCR beta chain sequences. A later analysis assigned V and J genes by comparing TCR nucleotide sequences with IMGT/GENE-DB human TR gene sequences. Using the TCRdist pipeline, a later analysis assigned CDR3 sequences along with most-parsimonious VDJ recombination scenarios. In a later analysis, each TCR beta chain was defined by its CDR3 amino acid sequence together with its V-gene family, and reads without a unique V-gene family were excluded. As a way to deal with suspected cross-contamination and a sequencing artifact, a later analysis dropped 450 to 600 nucleotide sequences that were highly shared and had low generation probability. In a later analysis, a clonal expansion index was calculated for each public chain from normalized within-repertoire ranks of inferred template counts. Generation probabilities in a later analysis came from a VDJ recombination model fitted to out-of-frame rearrangements, and those results were checked against IGoR. Hypergeometric tests were used in a later analysis to score TCR-TCR, TCR-HLA and TCR-CMV co-occurrence, with a repertoire-size bias correction applied to the TCR pairs. False discovery rates were estimated in a later analysis by permuting HLA or CMV assignments 20 times. In a later analysis, co-occurring TCRs were grouped using DBSCAN, with TCRdist sequence similarity added in when clustering inside HLA-allele-positive subsets. For co-occurrence clustering, repertoires with fewer than 30,000 or more than 120,000 public chains were excluded, along with five or six repertoires with anomalous nucleotide sharing. The table comes from immuneACCESS by way of TCRdb, which keeps in-frame sequences with V and J called. Part of the clones is missing from these tables; in studies checked, under half for an unresolved V gene and the rest for unknown reasons. That table supplies the V and J calls and clone size; D and trimming were determined from the DNA. The sample table shows approximately 110,000 clones, and approximately 80% are seen once. The top ten clonotypes cover 5.4% of the sample.

The CDR3 numbers 12 residues from cysteine through phenylalanine. Just the 36-base CDR3 DNA is kept, in frame starting at base 1. Via the germline V gene (reference sequence), CDR1 is SEHNR and CDR2 FQNEAQ. The sequencing input was PBMCs. The clonotype comes from a woman aged 25 to 45 in good health and CMV-seropositive. Here the chain combines TRBV7-9 and TRBJ2-7; tentative D gene TRBD1, with 6 bases matching. The DNA is TGTTCCACCTTACAGGGCTCGGCCGAGCAGTACTTC. Translated, this gives CSTLQGSAEQYF.